These 23 T cell receptor beta chains were all obtained from the same sample, sequenced in a study of T cell repertoires in cytomegalovirus infection. One entry per CDR3 protein, called by TCRdb with MiXCR from the reads. Here the sample spans around 290,000 distinct CDR3 sequences, 20% to 30% being singletons. Sequencing was carried out using PBMCs. All receptors derive from a human donor in good health (CMV status not recorded). Some clones in this sample may be carry-over from other donors' samples.

This chain joins TRBV19 and TRBJ1-2; D is possibly TRBD1 (5 bases). Germline V gene sequence: CDR1 LNHDA, CDR2 SQIVND (reference sequence). Deletions cut 3 bases from V and 8 bases from J, with 16 bases between. The CDR3 length is 14 residues. The CDR3, as DNA: TGTGCCAGTAGTATGGGGACGCCGTCCCTGGGCTACACCTTC. Amino acids: CASSMGTPSLGYTF. Variable domain in full (rest from reference TRBV19 and TRBJ1-2): DGGITQSPKYLFRKEGQNVTLSCEQNLNHDAMYWYRQDPGQGLRLIYYSQIVNDFQKGDIAEGYSVSREKKESFPLTVTSAQKNPTAFYLCASSMGTPSLGYTFGSGTRLTVV.

CDR3 in DNA: TGCGCCAGCAGCTTGAAATTTAATGAAAAACTGTTTTTT. Protein: CASSLKFNEKLFF. This rearrangement joins TRBV5-1 to TRBJ1-4; D gene unclear. The germline V gene encodes CDR1 SGHRS and CDR2 YFSETQ. The V gene lost 1 base and the J gene lost 4 bases, with 5 bases spanning the gap. This CDR3 spans 13 amino acids.

This clonotype was recorded many times. V is TRBV7-8 and J is TRBJ2-7, with no clear D. Germline CDR1 and CDR2: SGHVS and FQNEAQ. Trimming removed 5 bases at V and 4 bases at J, with 15 bases between. CDR3 length: 14 residues. CDR3 in DNA: TGTGCCAGCAGCCTAAGGGCCGAGATTTACGAGCAGTACTTC. Amino acid sequence: CASSLRAEIYEQYF.

In this sample, this clonotype turned up a few times. The chain links TRBV19 to TRBJ2-1; 13 nucleotides align to TRBD2. The CDR3 has 17 amino acids. Trimming took 2 bases from V and 14 from J; bases not matched to a gene: 15. Germline lookup yields CDR1 LNHDA and CDR2 SQIVND (reference sequence). The CDR3 bases are TGTGCCAGTAGTATAAGACTAGCGGGAGGTCTGTTCAATTTGGAGTTCTTC. This encodes CASSIRLAGGLFNLEFF.

Many counts were recorded for this clonotype. The chain links TRBV5-4 to TRBJ2-3; 10 nucleotides match TRBD2. With V trimmed by 0 bases and J by 6 bases, 4 bases remained unmatched. This CDR3 contains 15 residues. The germline CDR1 and CDR2 sequences are SGHNT and YYREEE (reference sequence). The CDR3 loop reads CASSLGLAGADTQYF. The CDR3 nucleotides read TGTGCCAGCAGCTTGGGCCTAGCGGGGGCGGATACGCAGTATTTT.

This chain links TRBV12-3 or TRBV12-4 with TRBJ2-7; D might be TRBD1 (5 bases). The V end was cut by 2 bases, the J end by 5 bases, with 13 bases between. The CDR3 consists of 14 residues. The CDR3 sequence: CASSLYRHSHEQYF. The CDR3 region has the DNA TGTGCCAGCAGTTTATACAGGCATTCCCACGAGCAGTACTTC.

The chain is built from TRBV10-2 and TRBJ1-5; 10 nucleotides agree with TRBD1. J lost 7 bases, V lost 2 bases, and 8 bases had no gene match. Germline CDR1 and CDR2: WSHSY and SAAADI. CDR3 length: 16 residues. The CDR3, as DNA: TGCGCCAGCAGTGAGACCCGGGACAGGGGACCCCAGCCCCAGCATTTT. Translating gives CASSETRDRGPQPQHF.

This clonotype has a count of ten or more. V gene TRBV7-2 combines with J gene TRBJ2-7; TRBD2 matches at 12 bases. J lost 5 bases, V lost 6 bases, and 8 bases had no gene match. This CDR3 is 15 amino acids long. In germline, CDR1 is SGHTA, CDR2 FQGNSA. The CDR3 spells CASRARLAGDNEQYF. Written as DNA, the CDR3 is TGTGCCAGCAGGGCCAGACTAGCGGGGGACAACGAGCAGTACTTC.

This clonotype has only a few counts. The chain links TRBV24-1 to TRBJ2-1; D possibly corresponds to TRBD2 (6 bases). V gave up 4 bases and J gave up 10 bases, with 13 bases separating them. Germline V gene sequence: CDR1 KGHDR, CDR2 SFDVKD. This CDR3 has 13 amino acids. The CDR3 DNA follows: TGTGCCACCAGTGAGGGAGGTGTCGTGGAGCAGTTCTTC. It codes for CATSEGGVVEQFF.

A few counts support this clonotype. The CDR3 nucleotides read TGTGCCAGCAGCTTAGGTCAGGGAAACATTCAGTACTTC. It is translated as CASSLGQGNIQYF. The chain is built from TRBV7-9 and TRBJ2-4; possible D gene TRBD1, 5 bases. V lost 1 base and J 6 bases, leaving 7 bases between the germline ends. Looked up from germline, CDR1 is SEHNR and CDR2 is FQNEAQ (reference sequence). There are 13 residues in the CDR3.

There are a few counts of this clonotype. This chain joins TRBV12-3 or TRBV12-4 and TRBJ2-1; maybe TRBD2 (5 bases). This CDR3 region has 13 residues. Between the trimmed V and J ends, which lost 6 bases and 9 bases, there was a span of 15 bases. In nucleotides, the CDR3 is TGTGCCAGCAGCCGCCAATCACGGGGTGAGCAGTTCTTC. Residues: CASSRQSRGEQFF.

This clonotype was counted many times. The CDR3 nucleotides are TGTGCCAGCAGCCCTCGGACTAGCGGATACCAAGAGACCCAGTACTTC. Residues: CASSPRTSGYQETQYF. V usage is TRBV7-2 and J usage is TRBJ2-5; 10 bases fit TRBD2. Trimming removed 5 bases from V and 0 bases from J; junction bases left unmatched: 6. The germline gives CDR1 SGHTA, CDR2 FQGNSA. The CDR3 length is 16 residues.

This clonotype was counted many times. This chain joins TRBV7-7 and TRBJ2-5; 8 nucleotides match TRBD2. Germline V lookup: CDR1 SSHAT, CDR2 FNYEAQ (reference sequence). V was clipped by 3 bases and J by 4 bases; unmatched bases: 7. The CDR3 loop spans 15 amino acids. Here the CDR3 DNA reads TGTGCCAGCAGCTTCCAAGCGGGAGAGGGAGAGACCCAGTACTTC. Residues: CASSFQAGEGETQYF.

This clonotype was seen repeatedly, ten times or more. The chain employs TRBV7-2 and TRBJ2-7; D gene uncertain. Germline-derived CDR1 and CDR2 are SGHTA and FQGNSA. V lost 1 base and J lost 1, with 8 bases in between. This CDR3 has 14 residues. DNA of the CDR3: TGTGCCAGCAGCTTAGGCGGACCATCCTACGAGCAGTACTTC. Encoded protein: CASSLGGPSYEQYF.

The chain employs TRBV20-1 and TRBJ2-7; D gene unclear. The CDR3 loop spans 12 amino acids. Germline lookup yields CDR1 DFQATT and CDR2 SNEGSKA (reference sequence). Trimming pared 0 bases from V and 2 bases from J, leaving 5 bases between. CDR3 coding DNA: TGCAGTGCTAGAGATCCGACCTACGAGCAGTACTTC. This translates into CSARDPTYEQYF.

CDR3 protein: CASSPDQGRRNEQFF. The DNA for the CDR3 is TGTGCCAGCAGCCCTGACCAGGGGAGGCGCAATGAGCAGTTCTTC. This chain links TRBV7-6 with TRBJ2-1, with D perhaps TRBD1 or TRBD2 (6 bases each). CDR1 is SGHVS, CDR2 FNYEAQ, per germline. Deletions cut 5 bases from V and 6 bases from J, with 17 bases between. The CDR3 has 15 amino acids.

The V call is TRBV20-1, the J call TRBJ2-5; no definite D call. The CDR3 is 11 residues long. Trimming took 5 bases from V and 5 from J, leaving 9 bases between them. Germline V gives CDR1 DFQATT, CDR2 SNEGSKA (reference sequence). The CDR3 region is CSAHLWETQYF. The CDR3 nucleotides read TGCAGTGCTCACCTATGGGAGACCCAGTACTTC.

This clonotype has only a few counts. The chain combines TRBV24-1 with TRBJ2-3, with TRBD2 identical over 8 bases. Germline V CDR1 and CDR2: KGHDR, SFDVKD. Trimming took 9 bases from V and 3 from J; bases not matched to a gene: 10. The CDR3 is 15 residues long. The CDR3 protein is CATAQAGGGTDTQYF. CDR3 nucleotide sequence: TGTGCCACCGCCCAGGCGGGAGGTGGGACAGATACGCAGTATTTT.

CDR3: CASSQGRGFYEQYF. The CDR3, as DNA: TGCGCCAGCAGCCAAGGTCGGGGGTTCTACGAGCAGTACTTC. The chain combines TRBV4-1 with TRBJ2-7, with a tentative D call TRBD2 (6 bases). There are 14 residues in the CDR3. Trimming removed 1 base from V and 3 bases from J, with 10 bases in between. Germline CDR1 MGHRA, CDR2 YSYEKL.

CDR3 protein: CASSLTTGIVAFF. The DNA of the CDR3 is TGTGCCAGCAGTTTAACGACAGGGATTGTAGCTTTCTTT. This chain joins TRBV12-3 or TRBV12-4 and TRBJ1-1, with TRBD1 matching 7 bases. This CDR3 has 13 residues. The trim removed 2 bases at V and 10 bases at J, leaving 7 bases unmatched.

This clonotype turned up a few times. V gene TRBV6-1 combines with J gene TRBJ2-5; 12 bases match TRBD2. With 9 bases clipped from V and 2 bases from J, the junction kept 16 bases outside the gene matches. Germline V lookup: CDR1 MNHNS, CDR2 SASEGT. The CDR3 is 18 residues long. The CDR3 region has the DNA TGTGCCAGTGGCCTTCGGCTAGCGGGGGGGCGACGGCAAGAGACCCAGTACTTC. This encodes CASGLRLAGGRRQETQYF.

The rearrangement uses TRBV7-9 and TRBJ2-3; the match to TRBD2 covers 7 bases. This CDR3 contains 16 residues. Germline CDR1 reads SEHNR; CDR2 reads FQNEAQ (reference sequence). V was clipped by 5 bases and J by 0 bases; unmatched bases: 8. In DNA, the CDR3 is TGTGCCAGCAGCCGGAGCTTAGCGGGTAGCACAGATACGCAGTATTTT. It encodes CASSRSLAGSTDTQYF.

The J gene is TRBJ2-2, the V gene TRBV12-3 or TRBV12-4; 11 bases are shared with TRBD2. With 3 bases clipped from V and 4 bases from J, the junction kept 4 bases outside the gene matches. The CDR3 contains 16 residues. CDR3 region: CASSFSLAGGTGELFF. In nucleotides, the CDR3 is TGTGCCAGCAGTTTCTCCCTAGCGGGAGGCACCGGGGAGCTGTTTTTT.